This entry concerns a single T cell receptor beta chain. Assay: immunoSEQ multiplex PCR; the TCRdb copy retains only in-frame clones and omits some. This sample yields fewer than 3,500 clones, of which approximately 57% are seen a single time; 20% to 25% belongs to the top ten. This record belongs to a study of T cell clonotyping in hematopoietic cell transplantation. V was pared by 5 bases and J by 0 bases, with 5 bases between. Looked up from germline, CDR1 is GTSNPN and CDR2 is SVGIG (reference sequence). The CDR3 is 12 amino acids. The specimen was peripheral blood mononuclear cells, collected 30 days after allogeneic stem cell transplant. This receptor was obtained from a female patient aged 30 to 45 who had an allogeneic stem cell transplant, so T cells may come from the graft donor. Some clones in this sample may be carry-over from other donors' samples. This chain links TRBV30 with TRBJ1-3; D gene unclear. The CDR3 DNA reads TGTGCCTGGGGTTTCTCTGGAAACACCATATATTTT. Translation gives CAWGFSGNTIYF.